This T cell receptor (beta chain) originates from a study of blood T cell repertoires in COVID-19. Across the whole study: COVID-19 samples, acute and convalescent, were from the United States, Italy and Spain.

The V segment lost 8 bases and the J segment 5 bases; nucleotides outside the gene matches: 8. Germline V gene data show CDR1 as MRHNA and CDR2 as SNTAGT. The CDR3 runs 14 residues. This table comes from immunoSEQ multiplex PCR, and its TCRdb copy is limited to in-frame clones, with some not included. The table has 300,000 to 450,000 clones, roughly 90% seen once. This TCR derives from a woman in her sixties with COVID-19, enrolled during active disease. The material sequenced was peripheral blood. The chain recombines TRBV6-4 with TRBJ2-3, with TRBD2 matching over 9 bases. The CDR3 loop is CASAAGGAGDTQYF. The CDR3 DNA sequence: TGTGCCAGCGCGGCGGGGGGGGCCGGAGATACGCAGTATTTT.